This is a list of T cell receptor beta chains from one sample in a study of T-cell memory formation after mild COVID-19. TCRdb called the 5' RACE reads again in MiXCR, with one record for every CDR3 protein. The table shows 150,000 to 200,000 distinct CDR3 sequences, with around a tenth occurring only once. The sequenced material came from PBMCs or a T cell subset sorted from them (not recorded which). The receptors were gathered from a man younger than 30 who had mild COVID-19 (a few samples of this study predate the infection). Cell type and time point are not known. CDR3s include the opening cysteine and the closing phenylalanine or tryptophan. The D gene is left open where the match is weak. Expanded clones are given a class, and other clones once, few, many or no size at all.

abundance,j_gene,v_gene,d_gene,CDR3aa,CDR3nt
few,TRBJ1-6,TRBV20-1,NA,CRAGSNNSPLHF,TGCAGGGCGGGCAGTAATAATTCACCCCTCCACTTT
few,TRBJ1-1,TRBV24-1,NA,CATSGDTEAFF,TGTGCCACCAGTGGGGACACTGAAGCTTTCTTT
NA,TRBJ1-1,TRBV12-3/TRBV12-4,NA,CASSLANTNTEAFF,TGTGCCAGCAGTTTAGCGAACACGAACACTGAAGCTTTCTTT
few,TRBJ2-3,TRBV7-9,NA,CASSPRRGFSADTQYF,TGTGCCAGCAGCCCCCGGCGTGGGTTTTCGGCAGATACGCAGTATTTT
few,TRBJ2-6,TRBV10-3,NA,CAISEGTGANVLTF,TGTGCCATCAGTGAGGGCACTGGGGCCAACGTCCTGACTTTC
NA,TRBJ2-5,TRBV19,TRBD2,CASSIVGGETQYF,TGTGCCAGTAGTATCGTGGGGGGGGAGACCCAGTACTTC
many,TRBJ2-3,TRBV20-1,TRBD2,CSASGLASTDTQYF,TGCAGTGCCTCGGGACTAGCTTCCACAGATACGCAGTATTTT
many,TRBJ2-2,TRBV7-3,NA,CASSQKGGNTGELFF,TGTGCCAGCAGCCAGAAGGGGGGGAACACCGGGGAGCTGTTTTTT
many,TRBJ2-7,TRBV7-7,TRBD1,CASSPGTGTYEQYF,TGTGCCAGCAGCCCCGGGACAGGAACCTACGAGCAGTACTTC
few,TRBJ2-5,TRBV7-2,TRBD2,CASSFRTSGIQETQYF,TGTGCCAGCAGCTTCCGGACTAGCGGAATCCAAGAGACCCAGTACTTC
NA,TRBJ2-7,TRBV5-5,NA,CASSLVPGAGEQYF,TGTGCCAGCAGCTTGGTTCCAGGGGCCGGCGAGCAGTACTTC
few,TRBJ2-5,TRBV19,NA,CASSIAGLQTQYF,TGTGCCAGTAGTATAGCGGGGCTGCAGACCCAGTACTTC
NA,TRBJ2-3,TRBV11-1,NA,CASSLNDRLITDTQYF,TGTGCCAGCAGCTTAAATGACAGGCTAATCACAGATACGCAGTATTTT
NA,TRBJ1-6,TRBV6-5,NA,CASSYKGMYSPLHF,TGTGCCAGCAGTTACAAGGGGATGTACTCACCCCTCCACTTT
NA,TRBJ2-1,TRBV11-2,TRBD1,CASSINRGTYNEQFF,TGTGCCAGCAGCATCAACAGGGGAACCTACAATGAGCAGTTCTTC
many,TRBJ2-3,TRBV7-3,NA,CASSLQQLGTDTQYF,TGTGCCAGCAGCTTGCAACAACTGGGCACAGATACGCAGTATTTT
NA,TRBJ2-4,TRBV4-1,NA,CASSQEGLLAKNIQYF,TGCGCCAGCAGCCAAGAGGGCCTTCTAGCCAAAAACATTCAGTACTTC
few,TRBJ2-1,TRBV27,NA,CASSSVGNEQFF,TGTGCCAGCAGTAGCGTTGGGAATGAGCAGTTCTTC
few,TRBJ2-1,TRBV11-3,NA,CASSQQGHEQFF,TGTGCCAGCAGCCAACAGGGTCATGAGCAGTTCTTC
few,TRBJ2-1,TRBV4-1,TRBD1,CASSQEGTGWSYNEQFF,TGCGCCAGCAGCCAAGAGGGGACAGGGTGGTCCTACAATGAGCAGTTCTTC
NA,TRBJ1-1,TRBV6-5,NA,CASSYSGWDERTEAFF,TGTGCCAGCAGTTACTCGGGTTGGGATGAGAGGACTGAAGCTTTCTTT